This is a list of T cell receptor beta chains from one sample in a study of PD-L1 blockade in urothelial cancer. The repertoire was sequenced with immunoSEQ multiplex PCR; TCRdb's copy has only in-frame clones and lacks some. The sample shows approximately 110,000 clones, approximately 86% of them seen only once. This sample comprised PBMCs, obtained around atezolizumab (anti-PD-L1) treatment. These receptors were collected from a man aged 45 to 65 with urothelial cancer. CDR3s include the opening cysteine and the closing phenylalanine or tryptophan. The order of the fields is D gene, V gene, J gene, CDR3 protein. A D gene is named only where the DNA matches it firmly.

d_gene: NA; v_gene: TRBV18; j_gene: TRBJ2-7; CDR3aa: CASSLVGGRSEQYF
d_gene: NA; v_gene: TRBV2; j_gene: TRBJ2-1; CDR3aa: CASSGIYSLTSYNEQFF
d_gene: TRBD1; v_gene: TRBV4-1; j_gene: TRBJ2-1; CDR3aa: CASSLSGGQVGQFF
d_gene: NA; v_gene: TRBV11-2; j_gene: TRBJ1-1; CDR3aa: CASSLTVPMDTEAFF
d_gene: TRBD1; v_gene: TRBV7-9; j_gene: TRBJ1-4; CDR3aa: CASSTGQASTNEKLFF
d_gene: NA; v_gene: TRBV7-3; j_gene: TRBJ2-1; CDR3aa: CASSPGSYNEQFF
d_gene: TRBD1; v_gene: TRBV27; j_gene: TRBJ2-3; CDR3aa: CASRSGQPPGTDTQYF
d_gene: TRBD2; v_gene: TRBV6-1; j_gene: TRBJ2-1; CDR3aa: CASSGTREGYEQFF
d_gene: TRBD1; v_gene: TRBV5-1; j_gene: TRBJ2-5; CDR3aa: CASSTGTVKETQYF
d_gene: NA; v_gene: TRBV6-1; j_gene: TRBJ2-6; CDR3aa: CASSVGASGANVLTF
d_gene: NA; v_gene: TRBV9; j_gene: TRBJ1-2; CDR3aa: CASSLRGGYGYTF
d_gene: NA; v_gene: TRBV6-5; j_gene: TRBJ1-1; CDR3aa: CASSYSSGDTEAFF
d_gene: TRBD1; v_gene: TRBV28; j_gene: TRBJ1-1; CDR3aa: CASSSNVRGRTNTEAFF
d_gene: TRBD2; v_gene: TRBV28; j_gene: TRBJ2-1; CDR3aa: CASSLRSGRVFDEQFF
d_gene: TRBD1; v_gene: TRBV7-6; j_gene: TRBJ2-1; CDR3aa: CASSLEGTALGNEQFF
d_gene: TRBD2; v_gene: TRBV27; j_gene: TRBJ2-7; CDR3aa: CASSLSLAVLAGGHEQYF
d_gene: NA; v_gene: TRBV28; j_gene: TRBJ2-3; CDR3aa: CASSRTGLTDTQYF
d_gene: TRBD1; v_gene: TRBV7-8; j_gene: TRBJ1-6; CDR3aa: CASSLLQGSSYNSPLHF
d_gene: NA; v_gene: TRBV7-9; j_gene: TRBJ2-1; CDR3aa: CASSLVLEDNEQFF
d_gene: NA; v_gene: TRBV30; j_gene: TRBJ2-4; CDR3aa: CAWSRPPGSLAKNIQYF
d_gene: TRBD2; v_gene: TRBV7-7; j_gene: TRBJ2-3; CDR3aa: CASSPGTSGTDTQYF
d_gene: NA; v_gene: TRBV29-1; j_gene: TRBJ2-7; CDR3aa: CSVRQGGEQYF
d_gene: TRBD2; v_gene: TRBV11-3; j_gene: TRBJ2-1; CDR3aa: CASSLGAGDSGRSEQFF
d_gene: TRBD1; v_gene: TRBV6-1; j_gene: TRBJ1-5; CDR3aa: CASSEAGQDYQPQHF
d_gene: TRBD1; v_gene: TRBV18; j_gene: TRBJ2-6; CDR3aa: CASSRRTGRSGANVLTF
d_gene: TRBD2; v_gene: TRBV6-1; j_gene: TRBJ2-5; CDR3aa: CASRDGLAGETQYF
d_gene: TRBD1; v_gene: TRBV4-1; j_gene: TRBJ2-1; CDR3aa: CASSRAGTGGSFSSNEQFF
d_gene: NA; v_gene: TRBV6-5; j_gene: TRBJ1-1; CDR3aa: CASREQAVAFF
d_gene: TRBD1; v_gene: TRBV7-2; j_gene: TRBJ2-7; CDR3aa: CASSSRQGTYEQYF
d_gene: NA; v_gene: TRBV28; j_gene: TRBJ2-7; CDR3aa: CASSWDSPPYEQYF
d_gene: NA; v_gene: TRBV11-3; j_gene: TRBJ1-6; CDR3aa: CASSLDQVSPLHF
d_gene: NA; v_gene: TRBV2; j_gene: TRBJ1-5; CDR3aa: CASSEALTGNSNQPQHF
d_gene: TRBD2; v_gene: TRBV27; j_gene: TRBJ2-7; CDR3aa: CASSLPPRTSEFTEQYF
d_gene: NA; v_gene: TRBV6-1; j_gene: TRBJ2-7; CDR3aa: CASREAPGSSYEQYF
d_gene: TRBD2; v_gene: TRBV5-1; j_gene: TRBJ2-5; CDR3aa: CASSLYSGGVQETQYF
d_gene: NA; v_gene: TRBV6-6; j_gene: TRBJ1-6; CDR3aa: CASSIEGSYNSPLHF
d_gene: NA; v_gene: TRBV23-1; j_gene: TRBJ2-7; CDR3aa: CASSRDRCSHEQYF
d_gene: TRBD2; v_gene: TRBV7-3; j_gene: TRBJ2-1; CDR3aa: CASSPKTSAYNEQFF
d_gene: TRBD1; v_gene: TRBV7-9; j_gene: TRBJ1-2; CDR3aa: CASSLPGQGVGYTF
d_gene: NA; v_gene: TRBV7-9; j_gene: TRBJ2-7; CDR3aa: CASSFAGFSYEQYF
d_gene: NA; v_gene: TRBV28; j_gene: TRBJ1-2; CDR3aa: CASTKSGQLYGYTF
d_gene: TRBD1; v_gene: TRBV15; j_gene: TRBJ1-2; CDR3aa: CATNRGQGYGYTF
d_gene: NA; v_gene: TRBV18; j_gene: TRBJ1-3; CDR3aa: CASSPSDGFSSGNTIYF
d_gene: TRBD2; v_gene: TRBV9; j_gene: TRBJ2-4; CDR3aa: CASSLRLAGGPEYF
d_gene: TRBD1; v_gene: TRBV27; j_gene: TRBJ1-5; CDR3aa: CASKTGNNQPQHF
d_gene: TRBD1; v_gene: TRBV10-1; j_gene: TRBJ2-7; CDR3aa: CASSEPHNDRAAYEQYF
d_gene: TRBD1; v_gene: TRBV9; j_gene: TRBJ2-7; CDR3aa: CASSAHRDSSYEQYF
d_gene: NA; v_gene: TRBV30; j_gene: TRBJ1-2; CDR3aa: CAWSAPHTYTF
d_gene: TRBD2; v_gene: TRBV28; j_gene: TRBJ2-3; CDR3aa: CASSLYPRGSRTDTQYF
d_gene: TRBD1; v_gene: TRBV2; j_gene: TRBJ1-5; CDR3aa: CASELGQGFQPQHF
d_gene: NA; v_gene: TRBV6-1; j_gene: TRBJ2-3; CDR3aa: CASSPRADTQYF
d_gene: TRBD1; v_gene: TRBV5-5; j_gene: TRBJ2-7; CDR3aa: CASSSWTGSYEQYF
d_gene: TRBD1; v_gene: TRBV2; j_gene: TRBJ1-2; CDR3aa: CASRPQGRAFYGYTF